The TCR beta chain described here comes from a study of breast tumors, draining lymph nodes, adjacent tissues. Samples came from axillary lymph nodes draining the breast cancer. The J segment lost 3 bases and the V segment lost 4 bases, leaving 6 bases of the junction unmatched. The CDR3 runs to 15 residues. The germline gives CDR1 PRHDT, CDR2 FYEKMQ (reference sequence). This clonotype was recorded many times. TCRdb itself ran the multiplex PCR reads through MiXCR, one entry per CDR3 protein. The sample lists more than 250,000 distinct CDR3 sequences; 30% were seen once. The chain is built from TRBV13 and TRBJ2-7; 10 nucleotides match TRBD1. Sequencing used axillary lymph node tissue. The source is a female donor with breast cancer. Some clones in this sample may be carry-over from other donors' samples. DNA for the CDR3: TGTGCCAGCAGCTACCCCGGGACAGGGGACTACGAGCAGTACTTC. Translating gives CASSYPGTGDYEQYF.